The sample holds one count of the clone carrying this TCR beta chain. As originally analysed: Cell counts per sample came from amplifying reference gene primers. Generated by immunoSEQ multiplex PCR, the TCRdb table keeps only in-frame clones and is missing some. V, J and clone size are taken as reported in that table, and D and trimming were inferred from the DNA itself. The sample records a few hundred thousand clones, around 90% being singletons. From germline, CDR1 is KGHSH and CDR2 LQKENI. V lost 2 bases and J lost 4; bases outside the gene matches: 7. This CDR3 region has 16 residues. The data stem from a study of blood T cell repertoires in COVID-19. Study information: The samples span acute and convalescent COVID-19 from the United States, Italy and Spain. PBMCs, B-cell-depleted T cells, or T cells provided the cDNA or gDNA that made up the material.

Sequencing was carried out using peripheral blood. This receptor was identified in a man aged 80 or over with acute or convalescent COVID-19. The chain joins TRBV18 to TRBJ2-7; 11 nucleotides line up with TRBD1. CDR3 sequence reads: CASSPGWTGGLYEQYF. Written as DNA, the CDR3 is TGTGCCAGCTCACCAGGGTGGACAGGGGGCCTATACGAGCAGTACTTC.